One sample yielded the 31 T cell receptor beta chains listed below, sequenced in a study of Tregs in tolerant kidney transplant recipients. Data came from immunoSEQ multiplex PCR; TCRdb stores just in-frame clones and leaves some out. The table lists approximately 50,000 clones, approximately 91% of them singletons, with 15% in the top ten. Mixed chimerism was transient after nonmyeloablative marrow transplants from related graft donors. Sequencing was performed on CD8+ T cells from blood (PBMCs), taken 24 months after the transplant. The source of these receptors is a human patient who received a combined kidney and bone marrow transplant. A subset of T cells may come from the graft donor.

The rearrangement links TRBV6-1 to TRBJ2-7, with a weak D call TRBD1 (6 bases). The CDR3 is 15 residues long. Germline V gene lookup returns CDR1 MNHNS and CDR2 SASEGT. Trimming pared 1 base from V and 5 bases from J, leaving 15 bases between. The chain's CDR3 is CASSEGQGRVDEQYF. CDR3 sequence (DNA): TGTGCCAGCAGTGAAGGCCAGGGGCGCGTCGACGAGCAGTACTTC.

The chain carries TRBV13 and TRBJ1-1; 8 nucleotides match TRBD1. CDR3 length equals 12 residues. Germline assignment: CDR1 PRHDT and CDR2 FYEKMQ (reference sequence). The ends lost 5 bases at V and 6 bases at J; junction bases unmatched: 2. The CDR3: CASSAQGAEAFF. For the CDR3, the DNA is TGTGCCAGCAGCGCACAGGGGGCTGAAGCTTTCTTT. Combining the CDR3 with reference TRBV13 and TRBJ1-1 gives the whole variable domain AAGVIQSPRHLIKEKRETATLKCYPIPRHDTVYWYQQGPGQDPQFLISFYEKMQSDKGSIPDRFSAQQFSDYHSELNMSSLELGDSALYFCASSAQGAEAFFGQGTRLTVV.

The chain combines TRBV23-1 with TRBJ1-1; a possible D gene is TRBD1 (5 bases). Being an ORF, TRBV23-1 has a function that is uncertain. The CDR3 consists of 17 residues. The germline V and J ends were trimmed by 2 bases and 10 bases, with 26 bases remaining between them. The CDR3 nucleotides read TGCGCCAGCAGTCAAATTATTCCAGGGCGCCTGGATACGGGAGCTTTCTTT. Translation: CASSQIIPGRLDTGAFF.

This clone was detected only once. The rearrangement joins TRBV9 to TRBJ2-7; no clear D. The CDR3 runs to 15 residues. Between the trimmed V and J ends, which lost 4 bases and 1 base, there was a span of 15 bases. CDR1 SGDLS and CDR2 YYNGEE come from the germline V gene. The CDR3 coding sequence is TGTGCCAGCAGCATAAGTTCCGGTAAATCCTACGAGCAGTACTTC. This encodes CASSISSGKSYEQYF.

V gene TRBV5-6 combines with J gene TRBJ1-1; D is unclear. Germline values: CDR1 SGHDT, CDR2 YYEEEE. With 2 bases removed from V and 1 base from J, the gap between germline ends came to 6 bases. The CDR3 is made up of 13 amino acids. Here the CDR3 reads CASSLAANTEAFF. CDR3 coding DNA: TGTGCCAGCAGCTTAGCTGCGAACACTGAAGCTTTCTTT.

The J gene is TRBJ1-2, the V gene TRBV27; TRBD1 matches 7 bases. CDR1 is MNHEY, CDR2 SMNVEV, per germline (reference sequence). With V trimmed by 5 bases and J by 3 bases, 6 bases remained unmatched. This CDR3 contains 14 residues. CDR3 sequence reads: CASSQTGVDYGYTF. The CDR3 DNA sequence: TGTGCCAGCAGTCAAACAGGGGTGGACTATGGCTACACCTTC.

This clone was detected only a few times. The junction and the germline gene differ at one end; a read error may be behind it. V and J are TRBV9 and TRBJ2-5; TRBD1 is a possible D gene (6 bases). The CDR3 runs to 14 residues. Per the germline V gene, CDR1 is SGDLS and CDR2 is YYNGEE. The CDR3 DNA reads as TGTGCCAGCAGCGTAGTTGGGGGCCAAGACACCCAGTACTTC. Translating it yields CASSVVGGQDTQYF.

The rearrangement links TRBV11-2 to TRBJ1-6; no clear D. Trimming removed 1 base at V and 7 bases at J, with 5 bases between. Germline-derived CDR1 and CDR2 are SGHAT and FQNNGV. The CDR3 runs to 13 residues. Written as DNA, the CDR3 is TGTGCCAGCAGCTTAGTTAGCAATTCACCCCTCCACTTT. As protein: CASSLVSNSPLHF. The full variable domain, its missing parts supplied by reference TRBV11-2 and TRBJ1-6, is EAGVAQSPRYKIIEKRQSVAFWCNPISGHATLYWYQQILGQGPKLLIQFQNNGVVDDSQLPKDRFSAERLKGVDSTLKIQPAKLEDSAVYLCASSLVSNSPLHFGNGTRLTVT.

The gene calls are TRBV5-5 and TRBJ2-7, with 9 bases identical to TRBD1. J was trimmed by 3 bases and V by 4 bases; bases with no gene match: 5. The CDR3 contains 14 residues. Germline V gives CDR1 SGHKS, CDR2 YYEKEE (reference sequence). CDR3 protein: CASSPRDRDYEQYF. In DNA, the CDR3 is TGTGCCAGCAGCCCCCGGGACAGGGACTACGAGCAGTACTTC. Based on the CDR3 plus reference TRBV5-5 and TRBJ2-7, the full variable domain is DAGVTQSPTHLIKTRGQQVTLRCSPISGHKSVSWYQQVLGQGPQFIFQYYEKEERGRGNFPDRFSARQFPNYSSELNVNALLLGDSALYLCASSPRDRDYEQYFGPGTRLTVT.

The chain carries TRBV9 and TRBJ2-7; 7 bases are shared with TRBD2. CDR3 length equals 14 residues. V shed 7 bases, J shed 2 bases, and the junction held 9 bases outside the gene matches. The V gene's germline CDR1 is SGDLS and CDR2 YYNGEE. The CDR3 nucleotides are TGTGCCAGCTCCCGCAGCGGGGCCACCTACGAGCAGTACTTC. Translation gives CASSRSGATYEQYF. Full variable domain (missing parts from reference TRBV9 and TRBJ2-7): DSGVTQTPKHLITATGQRVTLRCSPRSGDLSVYWYQQSLDQGLQFLIQYYNGEERAKGNILERFSAQQFPDLHSELNLSSLELGDSALYFCASSRSGATYEQYFGPGTRLTVT.

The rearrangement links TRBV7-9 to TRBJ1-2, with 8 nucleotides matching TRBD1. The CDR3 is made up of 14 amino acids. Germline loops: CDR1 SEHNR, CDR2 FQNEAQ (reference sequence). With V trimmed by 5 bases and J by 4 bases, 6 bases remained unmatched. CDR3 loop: CASSAGGMGYGYTF. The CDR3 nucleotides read TGTGCCAGCAGCGCAGGGGGCATGGGCTATGGCTACACCTTC.

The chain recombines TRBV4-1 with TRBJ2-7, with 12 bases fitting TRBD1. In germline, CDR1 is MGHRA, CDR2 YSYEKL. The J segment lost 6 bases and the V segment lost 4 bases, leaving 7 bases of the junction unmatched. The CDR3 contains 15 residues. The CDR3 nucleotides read TGCGCCAGCAGCCTCCGGGACAGGGGGCTGGCCGAGCAGTACTTC. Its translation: CASSLRDRGLAEQYF.

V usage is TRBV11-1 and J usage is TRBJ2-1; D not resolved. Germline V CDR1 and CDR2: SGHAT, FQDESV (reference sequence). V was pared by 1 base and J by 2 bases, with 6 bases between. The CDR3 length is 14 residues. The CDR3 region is CASSLGGAYNEQFF. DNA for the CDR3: TGTGCCAGCAGCTTAGGAGGAGCCTACAATGAGCAGTTCTTC.

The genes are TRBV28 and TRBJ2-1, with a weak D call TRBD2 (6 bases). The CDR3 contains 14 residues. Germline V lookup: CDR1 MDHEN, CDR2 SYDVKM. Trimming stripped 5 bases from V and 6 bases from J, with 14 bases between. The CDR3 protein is CASSSPGVSNEQFF. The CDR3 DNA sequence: TGTGCCAGCAGTAGCCCGGGGGTCTCCAATGAGCAGTTCTTC.

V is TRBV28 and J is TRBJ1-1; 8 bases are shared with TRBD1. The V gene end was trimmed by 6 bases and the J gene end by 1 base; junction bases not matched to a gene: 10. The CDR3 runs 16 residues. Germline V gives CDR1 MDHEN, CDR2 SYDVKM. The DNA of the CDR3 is TGTGCCAGCAGACCGACCGCCGGGACAGGGAACACTGAAGCTTTCTTT. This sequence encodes CASRPTAGTGNTEAFF. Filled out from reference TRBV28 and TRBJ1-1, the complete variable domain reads DVKVTQSSRYLVKRTGEKVFLECVQDMDHENMFWYRQDPGLGLRLIYFSYDVKMKEKGDIPEGYSVSREKKERFSLILESASTNQTSMYLCASRPTAGTGNTEAFFGQGTRLTVV.

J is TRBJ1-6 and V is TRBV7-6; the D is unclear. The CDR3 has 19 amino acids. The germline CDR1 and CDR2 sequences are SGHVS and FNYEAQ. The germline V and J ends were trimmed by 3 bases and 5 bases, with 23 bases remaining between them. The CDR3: CASSFSVTGNFLDNSPLHF. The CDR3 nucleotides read TGTGCCAGCAGCTTCAGTGTGACGGGGAATTTTTTGGATAATTCACCCCTCCACTTT.

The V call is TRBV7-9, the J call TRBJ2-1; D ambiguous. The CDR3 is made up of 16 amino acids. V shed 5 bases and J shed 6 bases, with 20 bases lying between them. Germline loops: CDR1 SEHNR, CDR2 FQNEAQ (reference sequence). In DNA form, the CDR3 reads TGTGCCAGCAGCCCAGAGTCAGTTAGCCGCCCCAATGAGCAGTTCTTC. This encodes CASSPESVSRPNEQFF.

In DNA, the CDR3 is TGCGCCAGCAGCTTGGCCTTTGCAGGGGGGACTGAAGCTTTCTTT. This codes for CASSLAFAGGTEAFF. The chain is built from TRBV5-1 and TRBJ1-1; 7 nucleotides agree with TRBD1. Germline CDR1 reads SGHRS; CDR2 reads YFSETQ. V was pared by 0 bases and J by 5 bases, with 7 bases of the junction left unmatched. CDR3 size: 15 residues.

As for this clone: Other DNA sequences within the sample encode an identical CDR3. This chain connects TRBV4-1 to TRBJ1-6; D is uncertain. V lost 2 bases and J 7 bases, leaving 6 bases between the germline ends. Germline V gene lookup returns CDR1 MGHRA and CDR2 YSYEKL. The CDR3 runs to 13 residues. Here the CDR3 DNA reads TGCGCCAGCAGCCAAACAAGAAATTCACCCCTCCACTTT. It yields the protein CASSQTRNSPLHF.

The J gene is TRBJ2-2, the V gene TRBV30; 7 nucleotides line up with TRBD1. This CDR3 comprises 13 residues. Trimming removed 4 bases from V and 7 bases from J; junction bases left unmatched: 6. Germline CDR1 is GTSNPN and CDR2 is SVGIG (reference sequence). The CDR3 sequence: CAWTKTGIGELFF. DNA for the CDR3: TGTGCCTGGACCAAGACAGGGATCGGGGAGCTGTTTTTT.

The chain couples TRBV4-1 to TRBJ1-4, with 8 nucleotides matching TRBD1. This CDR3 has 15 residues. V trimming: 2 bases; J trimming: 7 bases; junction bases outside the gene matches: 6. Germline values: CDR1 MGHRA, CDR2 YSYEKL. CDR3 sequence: CASSQTGGLGEKLFF. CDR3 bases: TGCGCCAGCAGCCAAACAGGGGGATTGGGTGAAAAACTGTTTTTT.

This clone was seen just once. CDR3 in amino acids: CASSLVPGVEQYF. In DNA form, the CDR3 reads TGCGCCAGCAGCTTGGTACCGGGGGTCGAGCAGTACTTC. The rearrangement joins TRBV5-1 to TRBJ2-7; D might be TRBD2 (6 bases). The CDR3 runs 13 residues. Between the trimmed V and J ends, which lost 0 bases and 6 bases, there was a span of 10 bases. Germline loops: CDR1 SGHRS, CDR2 YFSETQ.

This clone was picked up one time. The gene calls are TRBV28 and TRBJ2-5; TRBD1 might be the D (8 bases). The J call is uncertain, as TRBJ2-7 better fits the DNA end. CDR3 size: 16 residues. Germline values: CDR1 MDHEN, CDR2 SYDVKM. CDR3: CASSFKGGTGTYEQYF. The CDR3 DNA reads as TGTGCCAGCAGTTTTAAGGGAGGGACAGGAACCTACGAGCAGTACTTC.

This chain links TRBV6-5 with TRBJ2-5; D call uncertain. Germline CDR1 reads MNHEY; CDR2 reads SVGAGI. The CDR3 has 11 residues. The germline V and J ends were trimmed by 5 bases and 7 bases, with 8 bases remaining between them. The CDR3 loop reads CASSTLGTQYF. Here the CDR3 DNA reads TGTGCCAGCAGTACCCTCGGGACCCAGTACTTC.

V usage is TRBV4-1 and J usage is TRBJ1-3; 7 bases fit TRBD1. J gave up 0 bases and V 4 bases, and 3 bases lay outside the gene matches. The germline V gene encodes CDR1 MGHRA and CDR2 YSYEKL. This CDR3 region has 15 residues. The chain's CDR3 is CASSLGTDSGNTIYF. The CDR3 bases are TGCGCCAGCAGCCTCGGGACAGACTCTGGAAACACCATATATTTT.

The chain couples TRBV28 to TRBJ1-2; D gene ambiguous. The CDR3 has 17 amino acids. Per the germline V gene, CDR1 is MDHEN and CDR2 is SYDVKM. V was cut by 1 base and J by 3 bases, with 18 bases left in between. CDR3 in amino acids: CASSLFGSLGPDYGYTF. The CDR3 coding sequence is TGTGCCAGCAGTTTATTTGGGAGTCTGGGCCCGGACTATGGCTACACCTTC.

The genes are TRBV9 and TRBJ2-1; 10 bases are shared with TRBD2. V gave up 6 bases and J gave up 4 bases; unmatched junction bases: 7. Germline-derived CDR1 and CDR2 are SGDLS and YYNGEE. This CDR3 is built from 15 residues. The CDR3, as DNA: TGTGCCAGCAACCCGCTACTAGCGGGATACAATGAGCAGTTCTTC. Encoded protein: CASNPLLAGYNEQFF. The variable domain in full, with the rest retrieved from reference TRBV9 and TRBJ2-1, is DSGVTQTPKHLITATGQRVTLRCSPRSGDLSVYWYQQSLDQGLQFLIQYYNGEERAKGNILERFSAQQFPDLHSELNLSSLELGDSALYFCASNPLLAGYNEQFFGPGTRLTVL.

As DNA, the CDR3 is TGTGCCAGCAGCTTAGGGGCGTACGAGCAGTACTTC. As protein: CASSLGAYEQYF. The chain recombines TRBV7-2 with TRBJ2-7; D not resolved. The CDR3 has 12 residues. Germline V gene lookup returns CDR1 SGHTA and CDR2 FQGNSA. V was clipped by 1 base and J by 4 bases, with 5 bases between them.

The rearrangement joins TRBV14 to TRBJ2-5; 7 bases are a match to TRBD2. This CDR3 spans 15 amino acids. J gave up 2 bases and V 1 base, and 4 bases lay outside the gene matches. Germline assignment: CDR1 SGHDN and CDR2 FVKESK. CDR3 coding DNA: TGTGCCAGCAGCCAAGTTTGGACTAGGCAAGAGACCCAGTACTTC. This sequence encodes CASSQVWTRQETQYF.

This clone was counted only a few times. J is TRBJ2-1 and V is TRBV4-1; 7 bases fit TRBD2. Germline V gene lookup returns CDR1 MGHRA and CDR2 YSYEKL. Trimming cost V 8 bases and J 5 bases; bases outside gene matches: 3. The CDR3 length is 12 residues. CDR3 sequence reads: CASGGVNNEQFF. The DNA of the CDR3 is TGCGCCAGCGGGGGGGTTAACAATGAGCAGTTCTTC.

In DNA form, the CDR3 reads TGTGCCTGGAGACAGGGGAATTCACCCCTCCACTTT. Its protein product is CAWRQGNSPLHF. The V and J genes are TRBV30 and TRBJ1-6, with 7 nucleotides matching TRBD1. The germline CDR1 and CDR2 sequences are GTSNPN and SVGIG (reference sequence). This CDR3 comprises 12 residues. The J segment lost 7 bases and the V segment lost 3 bases, leaving 0 bases of the junction unmatched. The full variable domain, its missing parts supplied by reference TRBV30 and TRBJ1-6, is SQTIHQWPATLVQPVGSPLSLECTVEGTSNPNLYWYRQAAGRGLQLLFYSVGIGQISSEVPQNLSASRPQDRQFILSSKKLLLSDSGFYLCAWRQGNSPLHFGNGTRLTVT.